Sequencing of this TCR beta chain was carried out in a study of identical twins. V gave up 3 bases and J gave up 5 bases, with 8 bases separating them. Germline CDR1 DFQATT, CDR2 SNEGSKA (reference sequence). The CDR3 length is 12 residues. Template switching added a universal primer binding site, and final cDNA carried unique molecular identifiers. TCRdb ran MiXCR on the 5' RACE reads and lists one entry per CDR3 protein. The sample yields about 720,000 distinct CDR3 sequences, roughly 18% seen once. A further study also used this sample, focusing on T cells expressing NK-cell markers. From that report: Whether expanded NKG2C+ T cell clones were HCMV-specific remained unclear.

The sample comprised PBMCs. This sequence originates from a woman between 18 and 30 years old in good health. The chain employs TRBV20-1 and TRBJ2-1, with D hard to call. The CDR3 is CSARGLNNEQFF. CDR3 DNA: TGCAGTGCTAGGGGCCTTAACAATGAGCAGTTCTTC.